The 6 T cell receptor beta chains reported below all come from one sample, sequenced in a study of beta chain features in type 1 diabetes. Expressed TCRB transcripts were sequenced, since all the RNA that had been isolated was reverse transcribed. TCRdb's table, derived via immunoSEQ multiplex PCR, lists solely in-frame clones and lacks some. The sample has a few hundred thousand clones, around an eighth seen once; the top ten hold approximately 0.01%. Overall study results and limits: In all four CD4+ subsets, TCRB CDR3 length was significantly, moderately reduced in type 1 diabetes.

The antigens of these receptors remain unknown. What was sequenced was naive CD4+ T cells from blood. The receptor set was obtained from a young woman with type 1 diabetes.

This clone came up a few times. This chain uses TRBV13 with TRBJ2-2; the match to TRBD2 covers 11 bases. With V trimmed by 6 bases and J by 4 bases, 4 bases remained unmatched. This CDR3 is built from 15 residues. Per germline, CDR1 PRHDT and CDR2 FYEKMQ (reference sequence). The CDR3 spells CASSLGLAVTGELFF. Here the CDR3 DNA reads TGTGCCAGCAGTCTGGGACTAGCGGTCACCGGGGAGCTGTTTTTT.

This clone has more than one count but fewer than ten. The V and J genes are TRBV23-1 and TRBJ2-6; TRBD1 aligns across 9 bases. TRBV23-1 counts as an open reading frame of uncertain function. CDR3 length: 22 amino acids. After removal of 3 bases from V and 3 bases from J, the junction contained 21 bases not matched to a gene. The DNA of the CDR3 is TGCGCCAGCAGTCATCCCAAAATTACGGACAGGGGAGGGGATTGTGGGGCCAACGTCCTGACTTTC. Translated: CASSHPKITDRGGDCGANVLTF.

This clone was detected only a few times. The V and J genes are TRBV27 and TRBJ2-2; TRBD1 matches at 8 bases. J gave up 4 bases and V 8 bases, and 9 bases lay outside the gene matches. This CDR3 contains 15 residues. From germline, CDR1 is MNHEY and CDR2 SMNVEV (reference sequence). CDR3: CASGTGRFITGELFF. CDR3 nucleotides: TGTGCCAGCGGGACAGGACGCTTCATCACCGGGGAGCTGTTTTTT.

The chain has TRBV4-3 and TRBJ2-1; 16 bases are shared with TRBD2. The germline V gene has CDR1 LGHNA and CDR2 YSLEER. After removal of 5 bases from V and 5 bases from J, the junction contained 12 bases not matched to a gene. This CDR3 has 19 amino acids. The CDR3 nucleotides read TGCGCCAGCAGCGGGAAATCCGGGACTAGCGGGAGGGTGAACAATGAGCAGTTCTTC. Residues: CASSGKSGTSGRVNNEQFF.

The chain uses TRBV4-2 and TRBJ2-3; unclear D gene. V was clipped by 0 bases and J by 5 bases, with 12 bases between them. From germline, CDR1 is LGHNA and CDR2 YNFKEQ. The CDR3 extends over 15 amino acids. The CDR3: CASSQEASPIDTQYF. The CDR3, as DNA: TGTGCCAGCAGCCAAGAAGCTTCGCCGATAGATACGCAGTATTTT.

This clone was seen more than once but under ten times. The chain employs TRBV13 and TRBJ1-2; D unresolved. V gave up 1 base and J gave up 9 bases, with 18 bases separating them. Germline V gives CDR1 PRHDT, CDR2 FYEKMQ (reference sequence). The CDR3 covers 15 residues. CDR3: CASSLEPGGRKSYTF. CDR3 sequence (DNA): TGTGCCAGCAGCTTAGAACCCGGAGGTAGGAAAAGCTACACCTTC.